Presented here are 14 T cell receptor beta chains from one specimen sequenced in a study of blood T cells in healthy people across ages. Primed by a sample-barcoded 5' primer and a J-beta primer mix, a second PCR proceeded for 7 to 11 cycles. TCRdb recomputed calls from the 5' RACE reads with MiXCR, one row per CDR3 protein. Here the sample spans roughly 860,000 distinct CDR3 sequences, under 80% being singletons. The specimen was blood. All receptors derive from a man aged 30 to 45 in good health.

This clonotype was counted a few times. The chain has TRBV6-2 or TRBV6-3 and TRBJ2-1; 7 bases map to TRBD1. CDR1 and CDR2 (germline): MNHEY, SVGEGT. The CDR3 consists of 15 residues. J was trimmed by 4 bases and V by 2 bases; bases with no gene match: 5. In DNA, the CDR3 is TGTGCCAGCAGTTACGTCCGGACAGGTTACAATGAGCAGTTCTTC. Translation: CASSYVRTGYNEQFF.

This chain joins TRBV27 and TRBJ2-7; D uncertain. CDR1 MNHEY and CDR2 SMNVEV come from the germline V gene (reference sequence). The CDR3 totals 13 residues. The V end was cut by 4 bases, the J end by 5 bases, with 12 bases between. The CDR3 sequence: CASSSLWVDEQYF. CDR3 nucleotides: TGTGCCAGCAGTTCCCTATGGGTGGACGAGCAGTACTTC.

The chain carries TRBV7-9 and TRBJ1-2, with a tentative D call TRBD1 (5 bases). CDR1 and CDR2 (germline): SEHNR, FQNEAQ (reference sequence). The CDR3 length is 14 residues. The ends were cut back, 5 bases at V and 8 bases at J, with 18 bases in the middle. The CDR3 sequence: CASSLAEGRGGYTF. The CDR3 coding sequence is TGTGCCAGCAGCCTGGCTGAGGGGCGCGGAGGCTACACCTTC.

This rearrangement joins TRBV18 to TRBJ2-1, with D possibly TRBD1 on 5 matching bases. The CDR3 spans 15 residues. From germline, CDR1 is KGHSH and CDR2 LQKENI. The V end lost 3 bases, the J end lost 0 bases, and 9 bases lay between the germline ends. The CDR3 loop is CASSPYRSSYNEQFF. The CDR3, as DNA: TGTGCCAGCTCACCTTACAGGAGCTCCTACAATGAGCAGTTCTTC.

The chain has TRBV29-1 and TRBJ2-5, with TRBD2 matching over 9 bases. Looked up from germline, CDR1 is SQVTM and CDR2 is ANQGSEA. V was clipped by 3 bases and J by 1 base; unmatched bases: 3. The CDR3 is 14 amino acids. The CDR3 protein is CSVDPSGVQETQYF. The CDR3 bases are TGCAGCGTTGACCCTAGCGGGGTCCAAGAGACCCAGTACTTC.

CDR3 loop: CASSSGQGPTDTQYF. CDR3 coding DNA: TGTGCCAGCAGCTCCGGACAGGGGCCCACAGATACGCAGTATTTT. This sequence joins TRBV7-6 and TRBJ2-3, with 9 bases fitting TRBD1. The V and J ends lost 4 bases and 2 bases, in that order; junction bases with no gene match: 4. Germline lookup yields CDR1 SGHVS and CDR2 FNYEAQ. The CDR3 has 15 residues. Complete variable domain (other parts from reference TRBV7-6 and TRBJ2-3): GAGVSQSPRYKVTKRGQDVALRCDPISGHVSLYWYRQALGQGPEFLTYFNYEAQQDKSGLPNDRFSAERPEGSISTLTIQRTEQRDSAMYRCASSSGQGPTDTQYFGPGTRLTVL.

The chain recombines TRBV9 with TRBJ2-7, with a weak D call TRBD1 (6 bases). The germline gives CDR1 SGDLS, CDR2 YYNGEE. V lost 3 bases and J 1 base, leaving 17 bases between the germline ends. CDR3 length: 16 residues. The CDR3 loop reads CASSGGGPRSSYEQYF. Here the CDR3 DNA reads TGTGCCAGCAGCGGTGGGGGCCCTAGGTCGTCCTACGAGCAGTACTTC.

The J gene is TRBJ1-6, the V gene TRBV6-5; D perhaps matches TRBD1 (5 bases). Germline CDR1 is MNHEY and CDR2 is SVGAGI. This CDR3 contains 18 residues. V lost 0 bases to trimming and J lost 1 base, with 13 bases between them. The CDR3 reads CASSYSMGVGSYNSPLHF. CDR3 in DNA: TGTGCCAGCAGTTACTCGATGGGGGTAGGGTCCTATAATTCACCCCTCCACTTT.

J is TRBJ2-7 and V is TRBV9; 10 bases are a match to TRBD2. Germline CDR1 reads SGDLS; CDR2 reads YYNGEE. Unmatched junction bases numbered 7, after V lost 7 bases and J lost 0 bases. The CDR3 covers 15 residues. This chain's CDR3 is CASGPSGGLSYEQYF. The CDR3 region has the DNA TGTGCCAGCGGACCTAGCGGGGGCCTCTCCTACGAGCAGTACTTC.

The rearrangement links TRBV5-6 to TRBJ2-3; D possibly corresponds to TRBD2 (5 bases). V dropped 0 bases and J dropped 2 bases, with 13 bases sitting between them. This CDR3 is built from 16 residues. CDR1 and CDR2 (germline): SGHDT, YYEEEE. The CDR3 reads CASSLALSGNTDTQYF. CDR3 nucleotides: TGTGCCAGCAGCTTGGCCCTGAGCGGAAACACAGATACGCAGTATTTT.

The chain uses TRBV20-1 and TRBJ2-5; D perhaps matches TRBD2 (6 bases). The DNA matches TRBJ2-7 better at its end, which makes the J call doubtful. CDR3 length: 13 amino acids. CDR1 is DFQATT, CDR2 SNEGSKA, per germline (reference sequence). The CDR3 here is CSAILGGPYEQYF. In DNA form, the CDR3 reads TGCAGTGCTATTTTGGGGGGACCTTACGAGCAGTACTTC.

The genes are TRBV28 and TRBJ2-7; tentatively, D is TRBD2 (6 bases). From germline, CDR1 is MDHEN and CDR2 SYDVKM. The CDR3 loop spans 13 amino acids. Trimming stripped 6 bases from V and 6 bases from J, with 15 bases between. CDR3 coding DNA: TGTGCCAGCAGGCCCACGGCGGGACTCGAGCAGTACTTC. It codes for CASRPTAGLEQYF. Together with reference TRBV28 and TRBJ2-7, the CDR3 gives the full variable domain: DVKVTQSSRYLVKRTGEKVFLECVQDMDHENMFWYRQDPGLGLRLIYFSYDVKMKEKGDIPEGYSVSREKKERFSLILESASTNQTSMYLCASRPTAGLEQYFGPGTRLTVT.

As to this clonotype: A much larger clone differs from this one at a single base, so this may be a read error. The CDR3 nucleotides are TGCGCCAGCAGCACCCTGGGGATAGGGGACAATGAGCAGTTCTTC. Amino acid sequence: CASSTLGIGDNEQFF. The V call is TRBV5-1, the J call TRBJ2-1, with D perhaps TRBD1 (5 bases). This CDR3 spans 15 amino acids. The V gene's germline CDR1 is SGHRS and CDR2 YFSETQ. Trimming pared 4 bases from V and 5 bases from J, leaving 16 bases between.

Comment on this clonotype: A much larger clone lies a single base off, so this may be a read error. The chain is built from TRBV20-1 and TRBJ2-3; D not certain. This CDR3 has 14 residues. Germline lookup yields CDR1 DFQATT and CDR2 SNEGSKA (reference sequence). The CDR3 here is CSASLGSDTDTRYF. The CDR3, as DNA: TGCAGTGCTAGTTTGGGCTCCGACACAGATACGCGGTATTTT.